This T cell receptor (beta chain) was identified during a study of PD-L1 blockade in urothelial cancer. In the study overall: Reported median T cell count for blood samples was 130,000 to 150,000.

V was pared by 3 bases and J by 8 bases, with 8 bases between. Germline V gives CDR1 SGHKS, CDR2 YYEKEE (reference sequence). The CDR3 has 11 residues. Some clones are missing from TCRdb's copy, which holds only in-frame ones; the method was immunoSEQ multiplex PCR. The sample lists about 50,000 clones, about 82% occurring once. The time point is: peripheral blood 6 weeks after treatment start. The sequenced sample was PBMCs, obtained around atezolizumab (anti-PD-L1) treatment. This chain uses TRBV5-5 with TRBJ1-1; D remains unclear. The TCR was taken from a man in his 70s with urothelial cancer. CDR3 residues: CASSWRSEAFF. The CDR3 DNA is TGTGCCAGCAGCTGGAGGTCGGAAGCTTTCTTT.